This T cell receptor (beta chain) was recovered during a study of response to subunit inactivated influenza vaccine. Using its own MiXCR run on the RT-PCR reads, TCRdb lists one record per CDR3 protein. The sample contains about 540,000 distinct CDR3 sequences, approximately 20% of which appear only once. These data also featured in a second study, about T cells expressing NK-cell markers. This second study notes: 5'RACE template switching with UMIs produced the TCR beta cDNA.

The receptor was derived from a man aged 50-59 years who received an inactivated influenza vaccine. Sample: CD4+ T cells sorted from PBMCs, taken 12 days after vaccination.

The CDR3 coding sequence is TGCAGTGCTAGAGTGCGGGGAGAACGACAGAGGGATACGCAGTATTTT. This translates into CSARVRGERQRDTQYF. The chain links TRBV20-1 to TRBJ2-3; TRBD2 is a possible D gene (6 bases). The CDR3 extends over 16 amino acids. V lost 1 base, J lost 6 bases, and 20 bases lay in between. Germline CDR1 is DFQATT and CDR2 is SNEGSKA (reference sequence).